These 15 T cell receptor beta chains originate from one sample sequenced in a study of OX40 agonist ivuxolimab in advanced cancers. Sequenced by immunoSEQ multiplex PCR; TCRdb stores in-frame clones only, minus some. Of over 25,000 clones listed, roughly 74% are singletons. Source: CD4+ or CD8+ T cells sorted from blood, taken in a trial of the OX40 agonist ivuxolimab. Receptor source: an adult with an advanced solid tumor such as melanoma, head and neck, liver or kidney cancer.

The chain couples TRBV6-6 to TRBJ2-7; perhaps TRBD1 as D (5 bases). V was trimmed by 8 bases and J by 5 bases, leaving 13 bases between them. Germline CDR1 reads MNHNY; CDR2 reads SVGAGI (reference sequence). This CDR3 has 12 residues. Here the CDR3 reads CASLGQVNEQYF. The CDR3 DNA reads as TGTGCCAGCTTGGGGCAGGTGAACGAGCAGTACTTC.

The gene calls are TRBV20-1 and TRBJ2-1; D gene uncertain. The CDR3 has 11 amino acids. Germline V gene data show CDR1 as DFQATT and CDR2 as SNEGSKA (reference sequence). V lost 0 bases, J lost 8 bases, and 5 bases lay in between. The CDR3 DNA reads as TGCAGTGCTAGAGATCAACATGAGCAGTTCTTC. This translates into CSARDQHEQFF.

The chain has TRBV5-1 and TRBJ1-1; D is ambiguous. V was pared by 7 bases and J by 1 base, with 11 bases between. This CDR3 is 13 amino acids long. Germline-derived CDR1 and CDR2 are SGHRS and YFSETQ. CDR3 sequence (DNA): TGCGCCAGCGCCCTTAGCTCGAACACTGAAGCTTTCTTT. It specifies CASALSSNTEAFF.

This chain joins TRBV19 and TRBJ2-5; D not resolved. V shed 5 bases and J shed 5 bases, with 12 bases lying between them. The CDR3 runs to 13 residues. From germline, CDR1 is LNHDA and CDR2 SQIVND (reference sequence). The CDR3 nucleotides are TGTGCCAGTAGTGCCGGGCTCACGGAGACCCAGTACTTC. Amino acid sequence: CASSAGLTETQYF.

The sample holds a few counts of this clone. The rearrangement uses TRBV11-3 and TRBJ2-5, with 7 bases fitting TRBD1. This CDR3 has 15 amino acids. From germline, CDR1 is SGHNT and CDR2 YENEEA. After removal of 1 base from V and 0 bases from J, the junction contained 2 bases not matched to a gene. The CDR3 loop reads CASSLVGTDQETQYF. CDR3 bases: TGTGCCAGCAGCTTAGTTGGGACAGACCAAGAGACCCAGTACTTC.

The chain links TRBV7-9 to TRBJ1-3, with TRBD1 as a possible D gene (6 bases). The germline V gene has CDR1 SEHNR and CDR2 FQNEAQ (reference sequence). The CDR3 totals 15 residues. V lost 5 bases and J 3 bases, leaving 14 bases between the germline ends. The CDR3 DNA sequence: TGTGCCAGCAGCCTCCGCAGGGGATTTGGAAACACCATATATTTT. Its translation: CASSLRRGFGNTIYF.

This chain connects TRBV6-6 to TRBJ2-5, with D tentatively TRBD1 (5 bases). CDR3 length: 14 residues. Germline lookup yields CDR1 MNHNY and CDR2 SVGAGI (reference sequence). Trimming stripped 6 bases from V and 12 bases from J, with 23 bases between. The CDR3 reads CASSNEWTSGMEYF. In nucleotides, the CDR3 is TGTGCCAGCAGCAATGAGTGGACATCCGGTATGGAGTACTTC.

The chain recombines TRBV6-1 with TRBJ2-7; no reliable D call. This CDR3 comprises 12 residues. Germline V gene lookup returns CDR1 MNHNS and CDR2 SASEGT. The germline V and J ends were trimmed by 6 bases and 2 bases, with 8 bases remaining between them. The DNA for the CDR3 is TGTGCCAGCAGCCCCGATCCCTACGAGCAGTACTTC. Protein sequence: CASSPDPYEQYF.

The V and J genes are TRBV21-1 and TRBJ2-3. TRBV21-1 is annotated as a pseudogene. This CDR3 is built from 11 residues. The CDR3 loop reads CASDSTDTQYF. The CDR3 DNA is TGTGCCAGCGATTCCACAGATACGCAGTATTTT.

The rearrangement joins TRBV4-1 to TRBJ1-3, with D tentatively TRBD1 (5 bases). The germline V gene encodes CDR1 MGHRA and CDR2 YSYEKL. V was clipped by 0 bases and J by 0 bases, with 15 bases between them. This CDR3 contains 18 residues. CDR3 nucleotides: TGCGCCAGCAGCCAAGATGACAGTGGAACCGTCTCTGGAAACACCATATATTTT. It is translated as CASSQDDSGTVSGNTIYF.

V is TRBV11-3 and J is TRBJ2-3, with D perhaps given as TRBD1 or TRBD2 (5 bases each). V dropped 0 bases and J dropped 4 bases, with 8 bases sitting between them. This CDR3 region has 14 residues. Germline V CDR1 and CDR2: SGHNT, YENEEA. In DNA, the CDR3 is TGTGCCAGCAGCTTAGATCCGGGGCCAGATACGCAGTATTTT. As protein: CASSLDPGPDTQYF.

The chain has TRBV13 and TRBJ2-7; 8 bases fit TRBD2. The CDR3 is 16 amino acids. Germline lookup yields CDR1 PRHDT and CDR2 FYEKMQ (reference sequence). The ends lost 7 bases at V and 4 bases at J; junction bases unmatched: 15. Here the CDR3 DNA reads TGTGCCAGCAACCCCTCGAGGCGGGGGGTTATGTACGAGCAGTACTTC. Encoded protein: CASNPSRRGVMYEQYF.

The chain carries TRBV21-1 and TRBJ1-3. TRBV21-1 is recorded as a pseudogene. The CDR3 consists of 16 residues. This CDR3 is CASSKVADCSGNTIYF. CDR3 nucleotide sequence: TGTGCCAGCAGCAAAGTAGCAGATTGCTCTGGAAACACCATATATTTT.

This clone was seen once. This chain links TRBV5-4 with TRBJ1-3; possibly TRBD1 for D (5 bases). V was shortened by 0 bases and J by 4 bases, with 11 bases between the two germline ends. Germline CDR1 SGHNT, CDR2 YYREEE (reference sequence). The CDR3 is 15 amino acids. The DNA for the CDR3 is TGTGCCAGCAGCTTGGATTCAGGGCCGGGAAACACCATATATTTT. Translating it yields CASSLDSGPGNTIYF.

J is TRBJ2-1 and V is TRBV14; 10 bases match TRBD2. V lost 6 bases to trimming and J lost 1 base; unmatched junction nucleotides: 3. The germline gives CDR1 SGHDN, CDR2 FVKESK. The CDR3 covers 15 residues. This CDR3 is CASRRTSGSYNEQFF. The CDR3 DNA is TGTGCCAGCAGGCGGACTAGCGGTTCCTACAATGAGCAGTTCTTC.